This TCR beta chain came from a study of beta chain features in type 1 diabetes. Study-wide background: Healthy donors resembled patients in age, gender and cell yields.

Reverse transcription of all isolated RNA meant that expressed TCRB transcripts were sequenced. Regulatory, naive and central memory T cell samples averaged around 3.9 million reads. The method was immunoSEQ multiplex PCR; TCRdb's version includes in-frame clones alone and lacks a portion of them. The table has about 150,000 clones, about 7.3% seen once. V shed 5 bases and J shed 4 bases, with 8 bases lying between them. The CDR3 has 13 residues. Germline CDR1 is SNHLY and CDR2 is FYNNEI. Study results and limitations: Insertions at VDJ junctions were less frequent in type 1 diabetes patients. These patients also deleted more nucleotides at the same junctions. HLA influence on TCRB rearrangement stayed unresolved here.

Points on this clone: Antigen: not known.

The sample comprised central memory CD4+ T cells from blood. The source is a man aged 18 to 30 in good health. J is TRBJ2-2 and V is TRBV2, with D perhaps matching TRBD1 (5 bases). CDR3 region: CASSRGGTGELFF. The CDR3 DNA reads TGTGCCAGCAGTAGGGGCGGCACCGGGGAGCTGTTTTTT.